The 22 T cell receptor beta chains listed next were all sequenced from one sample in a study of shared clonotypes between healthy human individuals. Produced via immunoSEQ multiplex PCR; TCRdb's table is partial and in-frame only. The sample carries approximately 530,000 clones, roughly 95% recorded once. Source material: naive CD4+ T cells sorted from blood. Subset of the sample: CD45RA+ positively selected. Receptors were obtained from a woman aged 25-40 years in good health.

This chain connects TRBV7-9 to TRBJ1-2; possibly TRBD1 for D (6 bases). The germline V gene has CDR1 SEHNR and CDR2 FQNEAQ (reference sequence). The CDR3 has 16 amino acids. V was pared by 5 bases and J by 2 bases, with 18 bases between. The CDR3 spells CASSAGRGPSNYGYTF. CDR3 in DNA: TGTGCCAGCAGCGCCGGCCGGGGGCCGTCGAACTATGGCTACACCTTC. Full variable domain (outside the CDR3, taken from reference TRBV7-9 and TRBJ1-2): DTGVSQNPRHKITKRGQNVTFRCDPISEHNRLYWYRQTLGQGPEFLTYFQNEAQLEKSRLLSDRFSAERPKGSFSTLEIQRTEQGDSAMYLCASSAGRGPSNYGYTFGSGTRLTVV.

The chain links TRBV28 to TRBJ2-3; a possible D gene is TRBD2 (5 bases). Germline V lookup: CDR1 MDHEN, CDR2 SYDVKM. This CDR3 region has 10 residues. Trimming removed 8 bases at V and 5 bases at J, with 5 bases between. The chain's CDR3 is CASRGDTQYF. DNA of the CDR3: TGTGCCAGCCGGGGAGATACGCAGTATTTT.

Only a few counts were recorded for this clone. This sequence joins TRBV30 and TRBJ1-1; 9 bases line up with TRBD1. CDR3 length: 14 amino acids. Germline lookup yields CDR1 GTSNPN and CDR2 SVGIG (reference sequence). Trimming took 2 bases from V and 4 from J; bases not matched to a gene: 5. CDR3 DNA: TGTGCCTGGAGTAAGGGACAGGGCACCACTGAAGCTTTCTTT. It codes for CAWSKGQGTTEAFF.

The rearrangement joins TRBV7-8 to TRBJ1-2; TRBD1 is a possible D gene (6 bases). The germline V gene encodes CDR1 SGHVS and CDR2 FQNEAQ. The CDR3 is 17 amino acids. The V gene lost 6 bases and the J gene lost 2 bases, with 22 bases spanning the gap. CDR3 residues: CASSRTRTVASNYGYTF. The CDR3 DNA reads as TGTGCCAGCAGTCGTACCAGGACAGTCGCCTCGAACTATGGCTACACCTTC.

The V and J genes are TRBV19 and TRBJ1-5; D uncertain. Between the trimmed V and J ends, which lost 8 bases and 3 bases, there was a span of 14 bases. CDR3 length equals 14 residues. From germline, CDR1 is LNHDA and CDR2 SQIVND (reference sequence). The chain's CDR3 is CASHGRQFNQPQHF. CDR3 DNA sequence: TGTGCCAGTCATGGGCGGCAGTTCAATCAGCCCCAGCATTTT.

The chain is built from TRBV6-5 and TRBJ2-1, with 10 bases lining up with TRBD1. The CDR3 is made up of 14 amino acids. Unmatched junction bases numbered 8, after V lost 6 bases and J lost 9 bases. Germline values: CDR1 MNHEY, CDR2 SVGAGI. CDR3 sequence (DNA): TGTGCCAGCAGCCACAACGGGGACAGGGGTGAGCAGTTCTTC. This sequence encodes CASSHNGDRGEQFF.

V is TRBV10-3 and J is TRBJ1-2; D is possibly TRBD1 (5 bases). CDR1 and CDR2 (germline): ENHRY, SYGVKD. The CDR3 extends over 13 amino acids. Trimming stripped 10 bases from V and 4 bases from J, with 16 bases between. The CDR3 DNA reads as TGTGCCAGTAATTGGGAGGGGCTCTATGGCTACACCTTC. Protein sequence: CASNWEGLYGYTF.

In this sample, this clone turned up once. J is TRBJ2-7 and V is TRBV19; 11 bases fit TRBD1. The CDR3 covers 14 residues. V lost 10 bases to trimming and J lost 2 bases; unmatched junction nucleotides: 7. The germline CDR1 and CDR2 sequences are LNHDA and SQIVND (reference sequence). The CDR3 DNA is TGTGCCACAAAACGGGACAGGGGGACCTACGAGCAGTACTTC. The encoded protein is CATKRDRGTYEQYF. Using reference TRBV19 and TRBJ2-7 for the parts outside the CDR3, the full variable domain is DGGITQSPKYLFRKEGQNVTLSCEQNLNHDAMYWYRQDPGQGLRLIYYSQIVNDFQKGDIAEGYSVSREKKESFPLTVTSAQKNPTAFYLCATKRDRGTYEQYFGPGTRLTVT.

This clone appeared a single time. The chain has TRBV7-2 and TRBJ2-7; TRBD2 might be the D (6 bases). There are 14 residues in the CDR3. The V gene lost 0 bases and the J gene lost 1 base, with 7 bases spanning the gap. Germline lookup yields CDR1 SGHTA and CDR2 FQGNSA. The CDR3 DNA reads TGTGCCAGCAGCTTAGCGGGAGGTTCCTACGAGCAGTACTTC. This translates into CASSLAGGSYEQYF.

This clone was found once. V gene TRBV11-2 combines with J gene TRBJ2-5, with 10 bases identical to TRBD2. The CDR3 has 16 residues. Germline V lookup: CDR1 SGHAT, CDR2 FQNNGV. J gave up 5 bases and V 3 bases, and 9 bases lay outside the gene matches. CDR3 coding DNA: TGTGCCAGCAGCTTCCTTCGCCTAGCGGGAGTCGAGACCCAGTACTTC. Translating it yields CASSFLRLAGVETQYF.

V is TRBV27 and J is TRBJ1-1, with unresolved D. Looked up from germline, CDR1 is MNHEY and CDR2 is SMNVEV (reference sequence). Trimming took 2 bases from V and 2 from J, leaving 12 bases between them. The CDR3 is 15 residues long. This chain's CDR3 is CASSLRAAPNTEAFF. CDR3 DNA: TGTGCCAGCAGTTTACGGGCAGCACCTAACACTGAAGCTTTCTTT.

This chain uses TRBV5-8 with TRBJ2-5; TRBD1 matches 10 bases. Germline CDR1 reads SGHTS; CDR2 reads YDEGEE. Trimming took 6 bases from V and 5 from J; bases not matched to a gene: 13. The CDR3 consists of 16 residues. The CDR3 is CASTPWWVDRGETQYF. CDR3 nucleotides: TGTGCCAGCACGCCTTGGTGGGTGGACAGGGGGGAGACCCAGTACTTC.

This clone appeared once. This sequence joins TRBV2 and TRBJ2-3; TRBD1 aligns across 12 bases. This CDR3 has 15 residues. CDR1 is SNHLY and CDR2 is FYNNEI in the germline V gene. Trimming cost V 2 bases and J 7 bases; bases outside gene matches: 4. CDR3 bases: TGTGCCAGCAGTGAATTGGGACAGGGGGCGAATACGCAGTATTTT. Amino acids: CASSELGQGANTQYF.

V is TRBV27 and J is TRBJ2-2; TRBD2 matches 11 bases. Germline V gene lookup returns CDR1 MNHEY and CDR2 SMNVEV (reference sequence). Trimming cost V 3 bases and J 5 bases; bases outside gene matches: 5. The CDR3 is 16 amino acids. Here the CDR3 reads CASSLGASGRTGELFF. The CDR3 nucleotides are TGTGCCAGCAGTTTGGGGGCTAGCGGGAGGACCGGGGAGCTGTTTTTT.

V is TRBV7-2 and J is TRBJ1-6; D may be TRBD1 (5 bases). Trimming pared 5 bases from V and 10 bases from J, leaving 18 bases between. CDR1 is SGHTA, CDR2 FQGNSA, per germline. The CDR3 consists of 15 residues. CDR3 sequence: CASSLVGLRGSPLHF. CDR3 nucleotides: TGTGCCAGCAGCCTCGTTGGACTTCGGGGGTCACCCCTCCACTTT.

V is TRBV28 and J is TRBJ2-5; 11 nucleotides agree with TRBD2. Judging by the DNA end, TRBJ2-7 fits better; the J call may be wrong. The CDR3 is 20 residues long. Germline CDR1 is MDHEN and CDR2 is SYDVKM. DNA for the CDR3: TGTGCCAGCAGTCCCCGTGGGAAGCCGGGACTAGCGGTGAACACCTACGAGCAGTACTTC. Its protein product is CASSPRGKPGLAVNTYEQYF.

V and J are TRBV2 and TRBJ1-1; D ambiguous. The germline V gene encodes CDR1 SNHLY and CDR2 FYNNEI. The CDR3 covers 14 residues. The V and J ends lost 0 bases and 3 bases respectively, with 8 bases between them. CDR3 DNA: TGTGCCAGCAGTGAAGCGGGCGGTTACACTGAAGCTTTCTTT. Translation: CASSEAGGYTEAFF.

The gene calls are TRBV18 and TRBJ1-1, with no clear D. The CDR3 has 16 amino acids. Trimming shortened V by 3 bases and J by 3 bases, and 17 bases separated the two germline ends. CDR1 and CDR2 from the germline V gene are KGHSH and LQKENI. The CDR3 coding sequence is TGTGCCAGCTCACCGGGATCGGGAGGTGGGTACACTGAAGCTTTCTTT. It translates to CASSPGSGGGYTEAFF.

CDR3 loop: CASSLSPGQVNTGELFF. The CDR3 nucleotides are TGTGCCAGCAGCTTAAGCCCCGGACAGGTCAACACCGGGGAGCTGTTTTTT. The chain recombines TRBV7-2 with TRBJ2-2; 7 bases line up with TRBD1. The CDR3 is 17 residues long. The germline V gene has CDR1 SGHTA and CDR2 FQGNSA. The V segment lost 2 bases and the J segment 2 bases; nucleotides outside the gene matches: 8. Based on the CDR3 plus reference TRBV7-2 and TRBJ2-2, the full variable domain is GAGVSQSPSNKVTEKGKDVELRCDPISGHTALYWYRQSLGQGLEFLIYFQGNSAPDKSGLPSDRFSAERTGGSVSTLTIQRTQQEDSAVYLCASSLSPGQVNTGELFFGEGSRLTVL.

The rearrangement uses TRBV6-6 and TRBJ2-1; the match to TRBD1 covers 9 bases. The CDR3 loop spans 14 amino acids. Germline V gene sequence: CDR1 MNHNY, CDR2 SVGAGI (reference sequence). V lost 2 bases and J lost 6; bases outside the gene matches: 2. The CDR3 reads CASSYMDRGNEQFF. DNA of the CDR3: TGTGCCAGCAGTTACATGGACAGGGGCAATGAGCAGTTCTTC.

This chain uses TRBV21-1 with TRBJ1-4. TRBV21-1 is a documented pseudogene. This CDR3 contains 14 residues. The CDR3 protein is CASSKVDFEEKLFF. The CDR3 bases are TGTGCCAGCAGCAAAGTAGATTTCGAGGAAAAACTGTTTTTT.

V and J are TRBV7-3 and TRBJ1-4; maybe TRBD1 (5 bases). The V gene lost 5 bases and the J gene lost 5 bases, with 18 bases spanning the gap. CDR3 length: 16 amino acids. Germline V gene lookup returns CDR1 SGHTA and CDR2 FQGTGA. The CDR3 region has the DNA TGTGCCAGCAGCGTCTCACGAGGGGAACTGAATGAAAAACTGTTTTTT. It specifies CASSVSRGELNEKLFF. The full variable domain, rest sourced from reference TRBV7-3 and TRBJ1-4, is GAGVSQTPSNKVTEKGKYVELRCDPISGHTALYWYRQSLGQGPEFLIYFQGTGAADDSGLPNDRFFAVRPEGSVSTLKIQRTERGDSAVYLCASSVSRGELNEKLFFGSGTQLSVL.